These T cell receptor beta chains were read from a single sample in a study of cytomegalovirus exposure and HLA in healthy donors. Sequencing used immunoSEQ multiplex PCR; TCRdb keeps in-frame clones, though not all of them. This sample yields approximately 160,000 clones, of which 70% to 85% are seen a single time; 4% to 6% belongs to the top ten. The sequencing input was PBMCs. The receptor source for this set is a man younger than 30 in good health and CMV-seronegative. CDR3s include the opening cysteine and the closing phenylalanine or tryptophan. Fields, in order: CDR3 DNA, CDR3 protein, D gene, J gene, V gene, clone size, CDR3 length. D genes are given only for firm matches. Size is omitted from some rows. Given values are once, few, many or a class for expanded clones.

TGTGCCAGCAGCGTAGTAGAGTCAACGAGTCGGGGCTACACCTTC	CASSVVESTSRGYTF	-	TRBJ1-2	TRBV9	-	15
TGTGCCAGCAGCTACCTAAACTACGAGCAGTACTTC	CASSYLNYEQYF	-	TRBJ2-7	TRBV5-6	-	12
TGTGCCAGCAGCCCGACGTCCTTTGGGCTAGCGGATGATACCGGGGAGCTGTTTTTT	CASSPTSFGLADDTGELFF	TRBD2	TRBJ2-2	TRBV9	-	19
TGTGCCAGTAGTATAGGGGGACAATCGTTGACCTATGGCTACACCTTC	CASSIGGQSLTYGYTF	-	TRBJ1-2	TRBV19	few	16
TGTGCCTGGAGTGGAGTTCGGCAGGGTGGGTGGGACACTGAAGCTTTCTTT	CAWSGVRQGGWDTEAFF	-	TRBJ1-1	TRBV30	once	17
TGTGCCAGCAGTGCCCCGACAGGCGCGTATAATTCACCCCTCCACTTT	CASSAPTGAYNSPLHF	-	TRBJ1-6	TRBV6-1	-	16
TGTGCCAGTAGTATAGTAGGCGGGGCTGTCCAGCCCCAGCATTTT	CASSIVGGAVQPQHF	-	TRBJ1-5	TRBV19	-	15
TGTGCCAGCAGCTCTAATAAGGGGGCGCGAGAGGCTGACACTGAAGCTTTCTTT	CASSSNKGAREADTEAFF	TRBD1	TRBJ1-1	TRBV7-9	-	18
TGCGCCAGCAGCCGGACAGGGGCTGGAAACACCATATATTTT	CASSRTGAGNTIYF	TRBD1	TRBJ1-3	TRBV5-1	-	14
TGTGCCAGCAGTGACCCCGGTTTACGCTACGAGCAGTACTTC	CASSDPGLRYEQYF	-	TRBJ2-7	TRBV6-1	-	14
TGTGCCAGCAGAAACAGGGGATCCGGGGAGCTGTTTTTT	CASRNRGSGELFF	TRBD1	TRBJ2-2	TRBV2	-	13
TGTGCCAGTAGTATAGCCAGGGACTCCTACAATGAGCAGTTCTTC	CASSIARDSYNEQFF	-	TRBJ2-1	TRBV19	-	15
TGTGCCAGCAGTTTTGGGCAGGGGGCAGGTGAGCAGTACTTC	CASSFGQGAGEQYF	TRBD1	TRBJ2-7	TRBV28	-	14
TGTGCCAGCAGTCCGGGGACACCCCCCTACGAGCAGTACTTC	CASSPGTPPYEQYF	-	TRBJ2-7	TRBV27	-	14
TGTGCCAGCAGCCCACTCTCTGAAGCTTTCTTT	CASSPLSEAFF	-	TRBJ1-1	TRBV7-9	-	11
TGCGCCAGCAGCCAGACTAGCGTCGGAGAGACCCAGTACTTC	CASSQTSVGETQYF	TRBD2	TRBJ2-5	TRBV5-1	once	14
TGTGCCAGCAGTGACGATGGGGCGACTGTCGGGGAGCTGTTTTTT	CASSDDGATVGELFF	-	TRBJ2-2	TRBV2	-	15
TGTGCCAGCAGCCGAACCGGGACAGTCGACTACGAGCAGTACTTC	CASSRTGTVDYEQYF	TRBD1	TRBJ2-7	TRBV14	few	15
TGTGCCAGCAGGCCCGAGGGGGCCCGCAATCAGCCCCAGCATTTT	CASRPEGARNQPQHF	TRBD1	TRBJ1-5	TRBV6-5	few	15
TGTGCCATCAGTACAGGGGAAGATCAGCCCCAGCATTTT	CAISTGEDQPQHF	TRBD1	TRBJ1-5	TRBV10-3	-	13
TGTGCCAGCAGCGTTGAGTACACCGGGGAGCTGTTTTTT	CASSVEYTGELFF	-	TRBJ2-2	TRBV9	few	13
TGTGCCAGCTCCCTAGATGACAGGGAAAGTTTCTTC	CASSLDDRESFF	TRBD1	TRBJ2-1	TRBV18	-	12
TGCAGCGTTACCGGGACAGTTTATGGCTACACCTTC	CSVTGTVYGYTF	TRBD1	TRBJ1-2	TRBV29-1	-	12
TGTGCCAGCTCACCATCAGACCTAGCGGGGAACACCTACGAGCAGTACTTC	CASSPSDLAGNTYEQYF	TRBD2	TRBJ2-7	TRBV18	-	17
TGTGCCAGCAGTGCCCAGGGGGTTCTAAATTCACCCCTCCACTTT	CASSAQGVLNSPLHF	TRBD1	TRBJ1-6	TRBV6-1	-	15
TGCGCCAGCAGCGCCGATGGGACAGGGGGCTTTGAGCAGTACTTC	CASSADGTGGFEQYF	TRBD1	TRBJ2-7	TRBV5-1	-	15
TGTGCCAGCAGCGCGAATCAGGGGGGAACTGAAGCTTTCTTT	CASSANQGGTEAFF	TRBD1	TRBJ1-1	TRBV11-3	-	14
TGTGCCAGCAGCGTAGCTGGGACTAGCGGGAATTACAATGAGCAGTTCTTC	CASSVAGTSGNYNEQFF	TRBD2	TRBJ2-1	TRBV9	-	17
TGTGCCAGCAGTTTATCCGCGGGGCCCCAGCATTTT	CASSLSAGPQHF	-	TRBJ1-5	TRBV28	-	12
TGCGCCAGCCGTACCGAAAACCCGGGACAGGGCAGACGGGAAAAACTGTTTTTT	CASRTENPGQGRREKLFF	TRBD1	TRBJ1-4	TRBV23-1	-	18
TGTGCCAGCAGCTTAGATCAGGGTAGGGAGACCCAGTACTTC	CASSLDQGRETQYF	-	TRBJ2-5	TRBV7-8	once	14
TGTGCCAGCAGCAAAGACCTAGAGGGCGCTGGGGCCAACGTCCTGACTTTC	CASSKDLEGAGANVLTF	-	TRBJ2-6	TRBV21-1	few	17
TGCGCCAGCAGCTTGAGCGGCAGGGGGCTAGAGGGCTACACCTTC	CASSLSGRGLEGYTF	TRBD1	TRBJ1-2	TRBV5-1	-	15
TGCGCCAGCAGCGGGCGGACAGGTCAGGGCAACACTGAAGCTTTCTTT	CASSGRTGQGNTEAFF	TRBD1	TRBJ1-1	TRBV4-3	few	16
TGTGCCACCAGTACGGAGGGATCCCGTTCCTACGAGCAGTACTTC	CATSTEGSRSYEQYF	-	TRBJ2-7	TRBV15	-	15
TGTGCCAGCAGCCATGGACAGGGGTCGTACTATGGCTACACCTTC	CASSHGQGSYYGYTF	TRBD1	TRBJ1-2	TRBV28	-	15
TGTGCCAGCAGCCAACCGACAGGGGCCGCCGAGCAGTACTTC	CASSQPTGAAEQYF	TRBD1	TRBJ2-7	TRBV6-5	-	14
TGCGCCAGCAGCTTAACATCAGGGGACACTGAAGCTTTCTTT	CASSLTSGDTEAFF	-	TRBJ1-1	TRBV5-1	-	14
TGTGCCACCAGCAGTCCAGGGGGCGCTGAGCAGTTCTTC	CATSSPGGAEQFF	TRBD1	TRBJ2-1	TRBV15	once	13
TGTGCCATCGGCCCGGGACAGGGGCGAGGGTATAGAATCGGGGAGCTGTTTTTT	CAIGPGQGRGYRIGELFF	TRBD1	TRBJ2-2	TRBV19	-	18
TGCGCCAGCAGCTCGACAGGCCACTACGAGCAGTACTTC	CASSSTGHYEQYF	-	TRBJ2-7	TRBV5-1	-	13
TGTGCCAGCAGCCAACCATACCTAGCGGGGGACTCCTACAATGAGCAGTTCTTC	CASSQPYLAGDSYNEQFF	TRBD2	TRBJ2-1	TRBV14	-	18
TGCAGCGTTGAAGATCGGGGCGGGAGCAACAATGAGCAGTTCTTC	CSVEDRGGSNNEQFF	TRBD2	TRBJ2-1	TRBV29-1	-	15
TGTGCCAGCAGTGAATTTCCCGGGAGGCCCTACGAGCAGTACTTC	CASSEFPGRPYEQYF	TRBD2	TRBJ2-7	TRBV2	-	15